This note documents a single T cell receptor beta chain sequence. The target antigen is unknown. Other DNA variants within this sample encode the same CDR3. The data originate from a study of shared clonotypes between healthy human individuals. Study details: The composition of the donors was two women and a few men aged 18 to 49. Study results and limitations: On the whole, naive subsets had larger estimated richness than memory subsets had. Sharing of clonotypes among donors was expected to vary with sequencing depth.

Using immunoSEQ multiplex PCR, the repertoire was profiled, and TCRdb retains in-frame clones only, with some absent. The table lists millions of clones, 95% of them singletons. This CDR3 comprises 13 residues. Germline values: CDR1 SEHNR, CDR2 FQNEAQ (reference sequence). The ends were cut back, 4 bases at V and 5 bases at J, with 9 bases in the middle. V and J are TRBV7-9 and TRBJ1-5; D not resolved. The TCR was taken from a man aged 18 to 30 in good health. Material: naive CD4+ T cells sorted from blood. The subset denotes: CD45RA+ positively selected. The CDR3 DNA is TGTGCCAGCAGCTCCGCAGGTGATCAGCCCCAGCATTTT. This codes for CASSSAGDQPQHF. Drawing the rest from reference TRBV7-9 and TRBJ1-5, the complete variable domain is DTGVSQNPRHKITKRGQNVTFRCDPISEHNRLYWYRQTLGQGPEFLTYFQNEAQLEKSRLLSDRFSAERPKGSFSTLEIQRTEQGDSAMYLCASSSAGDQPQHFGDGTRLSIL.